These 20 T cell receptor beta chains share one sample of origin, sequenced in a study of cytomegalovirus exposure and HLA in healthy donors. Primers: 60 Vbeta forward and 13 Jbeta reverse. Assay used: immunoSEQ multiplex PCR; TCRdb lists only in-frame clones, some missing. The sample shows 150,000 to 200,000 clones, about 80% of them seen only once. Specimen: PBMCs. The source is a woman aged 25-40 years in good health and CMV-seropositive.

The genes are TRBV13 and TRBJ2-7; no clear D gene. Germline CDR1 and CDR2: PRHDT and FYEKMQ (reference sequence). This CDR3 region has 12 residues. V lost 1 base and J lost 2, with 3 bases in between. CDR3 region: CASSLEPYEQYF. For the CDR3, the DNA is TGTGCCAGCAGCTTAGAGCCCTACGAGCAGTACTTC. The full variable domain, rest sourced from reference TRBV13 and TRBJ2-7, is AAGVIQSPRHLIKEKRETATLKCYPIPRHDTVYWYQQGPGQDPQFLISFYEKMQSDKGSIPDRFSAQQFSDYHSELNMSSLELGDSALYFCASSLEPYEQYFGPGTRLTVT.

The chain couples TRBV4-1 to TRBJ2-1, with 15 positions matching TRBD2. Germline-derived CDR1 and CDR2 are MGHRA and YSYEKL. J lost 0 bases, V lost 3 bases, and 6 bases had no gene match. The CDR3 contains 19 residues. CDR3 region: CASSQVPGLAGGSYNEQFF. For the CDR3, the DNA is TGCGCCAGCAGCCAGGTTCCGGGACTAGCGGGGGGCTCCTACAATGAGCAGTTCTTC.

This chain connects TRBV23-1 to TRBJ1-4; 7 bases line up with TRBD1. TRBV23-1 has ORF status, its function being uncertain. The junction had 17 bases not matched to a gene; V was cut back by 2 bases and J by 5 bases. This CDR3 contains 19 residues. The CDR3 sequence is CASSQEWGKCGTANEKLFF. The DNA for the CDR3 is TGCGCCAGCAGTCAAGAGTGGGGCAAGTGTGGGACAGCAAATGAAAAACTGTTTTTT.

Points on this clone: Within the sample, other DNA sequences also encode this same CDR3. The chain recombines TRBV2 with TRBJ2-1, with 7 bases that match TRBD1. The CDR3 has 15 residues. Trimming at V came to 6 bases and at J to 6 bases, leaving 11 bases not matched to a gene. Germline V gene data show CDR1 as SNHLY and CDR2 as FYNNEI. Here the CDR3 DNA reads TGTGCCAGCAGGGATCCAGGGGGATTGGTCAATGAGCAGTTCTTC. Its translation is CASRDPGGLVNEQFF. Complete variable domain (other parts from reference TRBV2 and TRBJ2-1): EPEVTQTPSHQVTQMGQEVILRCVPISNHLYFYWYRQILGQKVEFLVSFYNNEISEKSEIFDDQFSVERPDGSNFTLKIRSTKLEDSAMYFCASRDPGGLVNEQFFGPGTRLTVL.

This rearrangement joins TRBV5-4 to TRBJ2-1, with 10 bases matching TRBD1. The CDR3 has 15 residues. Germline CDR1 and CDR2: SGHNT and YYREEE (reference sequence). V lost 0 bases to trimming and J lost 6 bases; unmatched junction nucleotides: 3. CDR3 nucleotides: TGTGCCAGCAGCTTGGTTCGGACAGGGGGCAATGAGCAGTTCTTC. Encoded protein: CASSLVRTGGNEQFF.

The rearrangement joins TRBV2 to TRBJ2-3; 14 bases are shared with TRBD2. Germline CDR1 and CDR2: SNHLY and FYNNEI. CDR3 size: 17 residues. The J segment lost 6 bases and the V segment lost 8 bases, leaving 13 bases of the junction unmatched. CDR3 sequence reads: CASYSEPGLAGVDTQYF. The CDR3 DNA follows: TGTGCCAGCTACTCAGAACCGGGACTAGCGGGAGTCGATACGCAGTATTTT.

This clone came up a few times. This chain joins TRBV4-1 and TRBJ1-2; D ambiguous. Germline CDR1 reads MGHRA; CDR2 reads YSYEKL. Trimming removed 1 base at V and 0 bases at J, with 15 bases between. The CDR3 covers 17 residues. The CDR3 DNA sequence: TGCGCCAGCAGCCAAGTAGAGGCTCCAGTTTCTAACTATGGCTACACCTTC. Protein product: CASSQVEAPVSNYGYTF.

This chain joins TRBV7-6 and TRBJ2-7, with 7 bases fitting TRBD1. The CDR3 contains 18 residues. Germline-derived CDR1 and CDR2 are SGHVS and FNYEAQ. After removal of 5 bases from V and 4 bases from J, the junction contained 20 bases not matched to a gene. CDR3 in DNA: TGTGCCAGCAGCCCCCAAAGGTTGGTCCGGGACAGATATTACGAGCAGTACTTC. It codes for CASSPQRLVRDRYYEQYF.

This clone has more than one count but fewer than ten. The chain links TRBV5-8 to TRBJ1-5; TRBD1 matches 9 bases. Germline CDR1 is SGHTS and CDR2 is YDEGEE. The ends lost 0 bases at V and 4 bases at J; junction bases unmatched: 11. This CDR3 is 18 amino acids long. The CDR3 loop is CASSLEGTGTGTNQPQHF. Written as DNA, the CDR3 is TGTGCCAGCAGCTTGGAGGGCACCGGGACAGGGACAAATCAGCCCCAGCATTTT.

The CDR3 region is CASSIRRGGLRETQYF. The CDR3 DNA is TGTGCCAGCAGTATACGCAGGGGAGGGCTGCGGGAGACCCAGTACTTC. The genes are TRBV7-8 and TRBJ2-5; D possibly corresponds to TRBD2 (7 bases). This CDR3 region has 16 residues. The V end lost 6 bases, the J end lost 5 bases, and 22 bases lay between the germline ends. Germline assignment: CDR1 SGHVS and CDR2 FQNEAQ.

This clone was seen once. The V and J genes are TRBV4-3 and TRBJ2-5, with D perhaps matching TRBD1 or TRBD2 (5 bases each). CDR1 and CDR2 (germline): LGHNA, YSLEER. V was pared by 5 bases and J by 1 base, with 17 bases between. This CDR3 contains 16 residues. The CDR3 region is CASSEGGQGTQETQYF. CDR3 bases: TGCGCCAGCAGCGAAGGAGGTCAGGGAACCCAAGAGACCCAGTACTTC.

The chain couples TRBV5-1 to TRBJ1-1; possibly TRBD1 for D (5 bases). The germline V and J ends were trimmed by 0 bases and 1 base, with 10 bases remaining between them. The CDR3 is made up of 15 amino acids. Germline V CDR1 and CDR2: SGHRS, YFSETQ. Here the CDR3 reads CASSLERGPNTEAFF. For the CDR3, the DNA is TGCGCCAGCAGCTTGGAGCGGGGCCCGAACACTGAAGCTTTCTTT.

This chain joins TRBV7-9 and TRBJ2-1; 8 bases map to TRBD2. J gave up 6 bases and V 7 bases, and 14 bases lay outside the gene matches. CDR1 is SEHNR, CDR2 FQNEAQ, per germline (reference sequence). The CDR3 consists of 16 residues. Here the CDR3 reads CASTTHGLAGGNEQFF. The CDR3 nucleotides read TGTGCCAGCACCACCCATGGGCTAGCGGGTGGCAATGAGCAGTTCTTC.

The chain uses TRBV7-9 and TRBJ2-6; D is ambiguous. V lost 0 bases to trimming and J lost 0 bases, with 9 bases between them. CDR1 is SEHNR, CDR2 FQNEAQ, per germline (reference sequence). This CDR3 region has 17 residues. The CDR3 protein is CASSLAGSYSGANVLTF. The CDR3 DNA sequence: TGTGCCAGCAGCTTAGCGGGCTCCTACTCTGGGGCCAACGTCCTGACTTTC.

The J gene is TRBJ2-5, the V gene TRBV11-3; D is perhaps TRBD1 (6 bases). The CDR3 extends over 14 amino acids. V lost 6 bases, J lost 5 bases, and 16 bases lay in between. The germline CDR1 and CDR2 sequences are SGHNT and YENEEA. The CDR3 region has the DNA TGTGCCAGCAGTTTGACAGGCTCCTCGGAGACCCAGTACTTC. Translating it yields CASSLTGSSETQYF.

This clone was detected only a few times. The J gene is TRBJ2-3, the V gene TRBV9, with 10 bases lining up with TRBD2. The junction had 7 bases not matched to a gene; V was cut back by 0 bases and J by 6 bases. Germline loops: CDR1 SGDLS, CDR2 YYNGEE. This CDR3 spans 16 amino acids. The CDR3 coding sequence is TGTGCCAGCAGCGTAGGCCTAGCGGGAGTTTTGGATACGCAGTATTTT. Protein sequence: CASSVGLAGVLDTQYF.

The V and J genes are TRBV19 and TRBJ2-3; 7 positions agree with TRBD1. V shed 5 bases, J shed 4 bases, and the junction held 6 bases outside the gene matches. Germline V gene lookup returns CDR1 LNHDA and CDR2 SQIVND (reference sequence). The CDR3 totals 14 residues. The CDR3 nucleotides read TGTGCCAGTAGTCGGGACAGTAGCGCAGATACGCAGTATTTT. Translation gives CASSRDSSADTQYF.

The chain uses TRBV11-2 and TRBJ2-7; TRBD1 agrees at 8 bases. Germline values: CDR1 SGHAT, CDR2 FQNNGV. J gave up 4 bases and V 4 bases, and 6 bases lay outside the gene matches. This CDR3 contains 14 residues. CDR3: CASSSHRGEYEQYF. In DNA, the CDR3 is TGTGCCAGCAGCTCCCACAGGGGGGAGTACGAGCAGTACTTC.

The genes are TRBV4-1 and TRBJ2-7; D possibly corresponds to TRBD2 (6 bases). Trimming took off 3 bases at V and 2 bases at J, with 14 bases between the two ends. CDR1 MGHRA and CDR2 YSYEKL come from the germline V gene. This CDR3 comprises 15 residues. CDR3 in amino acids: CASSHEPTRAYEQYF. CDR3 bases: TGCGCCAGCAGCCACGAACCGACTAGGGCCTACGAGCAGTACTTC.

This clone showed up just once. The chain combines TRBV29-1 with TRBJ2-1, with a weak D call TRBD2 (6 bases). This CDR3 spans 14 amino acids. Germline CDR1 reads SQVTM; CDR2 reads ANQGSEA. The V end was cut by 0 bases, the J end by 5 bases, with 11 bases between. CDR3: CSVEDGGSNNEQFF. The CDR3 nucleotides are TGCAGCGTTGAAGATGGGGGGTCGAACAATGAGCAGTTCTTC.